The 30 T cell receptor beta chains in this list originate from one sample, sequenced in a study of brain T cells in children with intractable seizures. The method was immunoSEQ multiplex PCR; TCRdb's version includes in-frame clones alone and lacks a portion of them. The table includes about 340,000 clones, over 85% detected once. Indicated time point: blood from clinic visit 5 months post-surgery; TSC patient then seizure free. The source was peripheral blood, collected around 5 months after surgery. The receptors shown here come from a boy younger than two with tuberous sclerosis and intractable seizures.

The V gene is TRBV6-2 or TRBV6-3, the J gene TRBJ2-1; the match to TRBD2 covers 9 bases. CDR1 is MNHEY, CDR2 SVGEGT, per germline. CDR3 length: 15 amino acids. After removal of 5 bases from V and 5 bases from J, the junction contained 7 bases not matched to a gene. The CDR3 loop reads CASSRSGSNNNEQFF. The CDR3 DNA follows: TGTGCCAGCAGTCGTAGCGGGAGTAACAACAATGAGCAGTTCTTC.

J is TRBJ1-1 and V is TRBV7-8, with D possibly TRBD1 on 5 matching bases. The CDR3 totals 14 residues. Between the trimmed V and J ends, which lost 5 bases and 6 bases, there was a span of 16 bases. CDR1 is SGHVS, CDR2 FQNEAQ, per germline. CDR3 region: CASSARVFGAEAFF. The CDR3 DNA follows: TGTGCCAGCAGCGCCAGGGTCTTTGGCGCTGAAGCTTTCTTT.

The chain couples TRBV24-1 to TRBJ2-5, with D hard to call. With 9 bases removed from V and 0 bases from J, the gap between germline ends came to 7 bases. The germline CDR1 and CDR2 sequences are KGHDR and SFDVKD. This CDR3 region has 12 residues. CDR3 in amino acids: CATSPDQETQYF. CDR3 sequence (DNA): TGTGCCACCTCCCCCGACCAAGAGACCCAGTACTTC.

The CDR3 protein is CASSSSTVEAFF. CDR3 nucleotides: TGTGCCAGCAGCTCATCAACTGTTGAAGCTTTCTTT. The V and J genes are TRBV5-4 and TRBJ1-1, with D unresolved. The CDR3 is 12 residues long. The V gene's germline CDR1 is SGHNT and CDR2 YYREEE (reference sequence). Trimming removed 3 bases at V and 7 bases at J, with 10 bases between.

As concerns this clone: The identical CDR3 is also encoded by other nucleotide sequences in the sample. CDR3 region: CASSYGGLAGTDTQYF. DNA for the CDR3: TGTGCCAGCAGTTACGGGGGACTAGCTGGCACAGATACGCAGTATTTT. The chain carries TRBV6-5 and TRBJ2-3; TRBD2 matches 9 bases. This CDR3 contains 16 residues. Unmatched junction bases numbered 4, after V lost 2 bases and J lost 1 base. Per the germline V gene, CDR1 is MNHEY and CDR2 is SVGAGI.

CDR3 in amino acids: CASSQDGVVANEKLFF. The CDR3 coding sequence is TGCGCCAGCAGCCAAGATGGGGTCGTTGCGAATGAAAAACTGTTTTTT. This chain links TRBV4-1 with TRBJ1-4, with D unresolved. This CDR3 contains 16 residues. V lost 0 bases, J lost 5 bases, and 13 bases lay in between. Germline lookup yields CDR1 MGHRA and CDR2 YSYEKL.

This rearrangement joins TRBV5-1 to TRBJ1-4, with TRBD1 matching 10 bases. The CDR3 contains 14 residues. V lost 5 bases, J lost 7 bases, and 5 bases stayed unmatched. Germline assignment: CDR1 SGHRS and CDR2 YFSETQ. CDR3 nucleotide sequence: TGCGCCAGCAGAAGGACAGGGGGGAGTGAAAAACTGTTTTTT. It yields the protein CASRRTGGSEKLFF.

The V call is TRBV5-8, the J call TRBJ2-1; D might be TRBD1 or TRBD2, each matching 5 bases. CDR1 SGHTS and CDR2 YDEGEE come from the germline V gene. CDR3 size: 16 residues. V shed 2 bases and J shed 4 bases, with 16 bases lying between them. The CDR3 reads CASSFRPGPGYNEQFF. CDR3 coding DNA: TGTGCCAGCAGCTTTCGCCCGGGACCTGGGTACAATGAGCAGTTCTTC.

Ten or more counts support this clone. This chain uses TRBV29-1 with TRBJ2-3, with 8 bases lining up with TRBD2. From germline, CDR1 is SQVTM and CDR2 ANQGSEA. J gave up 4 bases and V 5 bases, and 11 bases lay outside the gene matches. The CDR3 extends over 15 amino acids. CDR3 loop: CSVSPGRGGADTQYF. CDR3 sequence (DNA): TGCAGCGTTTCCCCGGGACGGGGGGGTGCAGATACGCAGTATTTT.

In nucleotides, the CDR3 is TGCGCCAGCATTATTGGGAAGCATGGGGCTGGAAACACCATATATTTT. Translating it yields CASIIGKHGAGNTIYF. V gene TRBV23-1 combines with J gene TRBJ1-3, with D hard to call. TRBV23-1 is recorded as an ORF, its role being uncertain. The CDR3 is 16 residues long. Trimming took off 7 bases at V and 2 bases at J, with 18 bases between the two ends.

The J gene is TRBJ1-1, the V gene TRBV7-9, with D perhaps TRBD1 (6 bases). The CDR3 totals 12 residues. In germline, CDR1 is SEHNR, CDR2 FQNEAQ (reference sequence). V was shortened by 1 base and J by 6 bases, with 6 bases between the two germline ends. CDR3 nucleotides: TGTGCCAGCAGCTTAGGGGGGCCTGAAGCTTTCTTT. Amino acids: CASSLGGPEAFF.

The rearrangement links TRBV27 to TRBJ2-6; TRBD2 matches 7 bases. Germline-derived CDR1 and CDR2 are MNHEY and SMNVEV (reference sequence). V shed 4 bases and J 6 bases; nucleotides not matched to a gene: 9. This CDR3 region has 16 residues. CDR3: CASSSTTTSPANVLTF. The DNA of the CDR3 is TGTGCCAGCAGTTCCACCACGACTAGCCCGGCCAACGTCCTGACTTTC.

This chain joins TRBV20-1 and TRBJ1-1; no clear D gene. Between the trimmed V and J ends, which lost 7 bases and 0 bases, there was a span of 6 bases. Germline V CDR1 and CDR2: DFQATT, SNEGSKA (reference sequence). This CDR3 is 11 amino acids long. CDR3 region: CSGRLNTEAFF. In nucleotides, the CDR3 is TGCAGTGGACGGCTGAACACTGAAGCTTTCTTT.

Here the CDR3 DNA reads TGTGCCAGCAGAACCGGGAGGGCTGCAGATACGCAGTATTTT. It translates to CASRTGRAADTQYF. The V gene is TRBV13, the J gene TRBJ2-3, with TRBD2 matching 8 bases. V shed 6 bases and J 4 bases; nucleotides not matched to a gene: 6. In germline, CDR1 is PRHDT, CDR2 FYEKMQ (reference sequence). This CDR3 comprises 14 residues.

This chain connects TRBV5-1 to TRBJ2-2; D not resolved. Germline CDR1 and CDR2: SGHRS and YFSETQ. The CDR3 is 14 amino acids. V was clipped by 0 bases and J by 1 base, with 4 bases between them. CDR3 region: CASSLGGNTGELFF. For the CDR3, the DNA is TGCGCCAGCAGCTTGGGTGGGAACACCGGGGAGCTGTTTTTT.

This rearrangement joins TRBV5-4 to TRBJ2-1; D ambiguous. CDR3 length equals 14 residues. From germline, CDR1 is SGHNT and CDR2 YYREEE (reference sequence). Trimming removed 0 bases from V and 7 bases from J, with 11 bases in between. The CDR3 sequence is CASSLDLAKNEQFF. The CDR3 DNA is TGTGCCAGCAGCTTGGATTTGGCTAAGAATGAGCAGTTCTTC.

The genes are TRBV30 and TRBJ2-7; a possible D gene is TRBD2 (6 bases). The CDR3 contains 13 residues. Between the trimmed V and J ends, which lost 2 bases and 5 bases, there was a span of 13 bases. Germline loops: CDR1 GTSNPN, CDR2 SVGIG (reference sequence). The CDR3 nucleotides are TGTGCCTGGAGTAATGACGGGACTGACGAGCAGTACTTC. It encodes CAWSNDGTDEQYF.

The rearrangement uses TRBV9 and TRBJ1-2, with 8 bases aligning to TRBD1. V trimming: 4 bases; J trimming: 8 bases; junction bases outside the gene matches: 7. The length of the CDR3 is 13 residues. CDR1 is SGDLS and CDR2 is YYNGEE in the germline V gene. The CDR3 nucleotides are TGTGCCAGCAGCCTCACCGGGACAGGCGGCTACACCTTC. Its translation is CASSLTGTGGYTF.

This clone was observed once. The chain recombines TRBV5-4 with TRBJ2-5, with D unclear. The CDR3 runs 14 residues. Trimming stripped 1 base from V and 2 bases from J, with 9 bases between. Germline V gene lookup returns CDR1 SGHNT and CDR2 YYREEE (reference sequence). CDR3 DNA: TGTGCCAGCAGCTTGATGGGTTTTCAAGAGACCCAGTACTTC. Protein sequence: CASSLMGFQETQYF.

This CDR3 is CASRTLGTAYNEQFF. CDR3 nucleotides: TGTGCCAGTAGGACACTAGGGACAGCCTACAATGAGCAGTTCTTC. V gene TRBV19 combines with J gene TRBJ2-1, with TRBD1 identical over 7 bases. This CDR3 contains 15 residues. Trimming at V came to 6 bases and at J to 2 bases, leaving 7 bases not matched to a gene. Germline-derived CDR1 and CDR2 are LNHDA and SQIVND (reference sequence).

This chain links TRBV9 with TRBJ1-2; a weak D match, TRBD1 (6 bases). The germline V gene encodes CDR1 SGDLS and CDR2 YYNGEE. This CDR3 has 14 residues. V shed 0 bases and J shed 6 bases, with 12 bases lying between them. The CDR3 sequence: CASSVGVRGHGYTF. The CDR3 DNA reads TGTGCCAGCAGCGTAGGGGTTCGGGGGCATGGCTACACCTTC.

This sequence joins TRBV27 and TRBJ1-2; TRBD1 matches at 7 bases. This CDR3 is 14 amino acids long. Germline-derived CDR1 and CDR2 are MNHEY and SMNVEV (reference sequence). V was pared by 6 bases and J by 4 bases, with 8 bases of the junction left unmatched. CDR3 in DNA: TGTGCCAGCAGGCCAACGGGACAGACCTATGGCTACACCTTC. This gives the protein CASRPTGQTYGYTF.

This clone has only one observation. The chain employs TRBV28 and TRBJ2-1, with D unclear. Deletions cut 4 bases from V and 9 bases from J, with 16 bases between. CDR1 and CDR2 (germline): MDHEN, SYDVKM. CDR3 length equals 14 residues. The CDR3 here is CASSSFPHVVEQFF. The CDR3 region has the DNA TGTGCCAGCAGTTCATTCCCGCATGTTGTTGAGCAGTTCTTC.

The rearrangement links TRBV6-6 to TRBJ1-2; TRBD1 matches at 8 bases. Trimming removed 0 bases from V and 2 bases from J; junction bases left unmatched: 2. CDR3 size: 15 residues. Germline V gene lookup returns CDR1 MNHNY and CDR2 SVGAGI (reference sequence). CDR3 region: CASSYSDRANYGYTF. DNA of the CDR3: TGTGCCAGCAGTTACTCGGACAGGGCCAACTATGGCTACACCTTC.

J is TRBJ2-3 and V is TRBV6-6, with no clear D. V dropped 5 bases and J dropped 2 bases, with 17 bases sitting between them. CDR1 MNHNY and CDR2 SVGAGI come from the germline V gene (reference sequence). The CDR3 covers 16 residues. This chain's CDR3 is CASSPTKVWHTDTQYF. The CDR3, as DNA: TGTGCCAGCAGTCCCACTAAGGTTTGGCACACAGATACGCAGTATTTT.

The chain is built from TRBV9 and TRBJ1-2, with a tentative D call TRBD1 (5 bases). The germline V and J ends were trimmed by 0 bases and 5 bases, with 14 bases remaining between them. Germline assignment: CDR1 SGDLS and CDR2 YYNGEE. The CDR3 is 15 residues long. The CDR3 loop reads CASSVEGTPIYGYTF. CDR3 in DNA: TGTGCCAGCAGCGTAGAAGGGACTCCCATTTATGGCTACACCTTC.

The chain carries TRBV12-3 or TRBV12-4 and TRBJ2-5, with D possibly matching TRBD2 (6 bases). The CDR3 has 12 residues. Trimming removed 6 bases at V and 2 bases at J, with 7 bases between. CDR3 protein: CASSGTQETQYF. DNA of the CDR3: TGTGCCAGCAGCGGGACTCAAGAGACCCAGTACTTC.

This chain uses TRBV6-5 with TRBJ2-7; TRBD2 might be the D (5 bases). The germline V and J ends were trimmed by 6 bases and 5 bases, with 11 bases remaining between them. Germline V lookup: CDR1 MNHEY, CDR2 SVGAGI. This CDR3 is built from 12 residues. CDR3 nucleotide sequence: TGTGCCAGCAGGCCCGAGGGCCACGAGCAGTACTTC. Translated: CASRPEGHEQYF.

This chain links TRBV21-1 with TRBJ1-2. TRBV21-1 is reported as a pseudogene. The CDR3 length is 12 residues. The CDR3: CAIDQGPDGYTF. The CDR3 nucleotides are TGTGCCATCGACCAGGGACCGGATGGCTACACCTTC.

The rearrangement links TRBV5-4 to TRBJ2-1, with a weak D call TRBD1 (6 bases). In germline, CDR1 is SGHNT, CDR2 YYREEE (reference sequence). Trimming removed 3 bases at V and 0 bases at J, with 16 bases between. There are 17 residues in the CDR3. The CDR3 DNA sequence: TGTGCCAGCAGCTACTCCTCAGGGGCCCGCTCCTACAATGAGCAGTTCTTC. Its translation: CASSYSSGARSYNEQFF.